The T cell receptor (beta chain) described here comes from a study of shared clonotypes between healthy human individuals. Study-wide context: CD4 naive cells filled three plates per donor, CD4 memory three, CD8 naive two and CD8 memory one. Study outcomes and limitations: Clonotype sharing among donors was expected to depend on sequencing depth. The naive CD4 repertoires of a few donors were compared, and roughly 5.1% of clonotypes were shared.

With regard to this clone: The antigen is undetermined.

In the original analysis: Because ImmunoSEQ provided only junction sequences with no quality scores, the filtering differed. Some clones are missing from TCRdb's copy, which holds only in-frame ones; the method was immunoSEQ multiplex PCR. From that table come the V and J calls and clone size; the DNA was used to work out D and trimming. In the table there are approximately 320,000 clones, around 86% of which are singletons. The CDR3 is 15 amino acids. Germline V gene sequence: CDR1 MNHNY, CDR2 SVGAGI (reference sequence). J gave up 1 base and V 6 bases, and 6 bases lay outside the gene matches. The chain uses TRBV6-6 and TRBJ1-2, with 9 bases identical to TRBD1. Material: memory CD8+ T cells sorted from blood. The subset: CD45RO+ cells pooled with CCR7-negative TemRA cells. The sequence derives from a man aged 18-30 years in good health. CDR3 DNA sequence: TGTGCCAGCAGCCAGGGACAGGGACTTAACTATGGCTACACCTTC. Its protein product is CASSQGQGLNYGYTF.